This TCR beta chain is from a study of blood T cell repertoires in COVID-19. At the level of the study: Samples taken during acute and convalescent COVID-19 were collected in the United States, Italy and Spain.

CDR3 length: 16 amino acids. The germline V gene encodes CDR1 MDHEN and CDR2 SYDVKM. V lost 5 bases and J lost 2; bases outside the gene matches: 10. Per the original data handling: Nucleated cell number was recorded as an estimate derived from reference gene primer amplification. This table comes from immunoSEQ multiplex PCR, and its TCRdb copy is limited to in-frame clones, with some not included. For V, J and clone size, that table is used; D and trimming come from the DNA. This sample carries roughly 190,000 clones, over 70% of them seen once, and the ten largest clones take roughly 2.8%. The receptor was derived from a man aged 50-59 years with active or convalescent COVID-19. What was sequenced was peripheral blood. The rearrangement joins TRBV28 to TRBJ2-3; 7 positions match TRBD2. The CDR3 bases are TGTGCCAGCAGTCCCTCCGGAGCGGGGAACACAGATACGCAGTATTTT. This codes for CASSPSGAGNTDTQYF.